A selection of T cell receptor beta chains follows, all from one sample in a study of blood T cell repertoires in COVID-19. Using immunoSEQ multiplex PCR, the repertoire was profiled, and TCRdb retains in-frame clones only, with some absent. This repertoire shows around 200,000 clones, roughly 83% found once; its top ten account for 4.5% to 7%. Specimen: PBMCs or T cells enriched from blood (not recorded which). Source of these receptors: a man aged 35 to 55 with acute COVID-19. Each CDR3 is given without its conserved first and last residue. Each record gives: J gene, D gene, V gene, clone size, CDR3 protein. A D gene is named only where the DNA matches it firmly. Only part of the rows carry a size: once, few, many, or a class if the clone is expanded.

J: TRBJ2-5
D: TRBD2
V: TRBV5-1
size: .
CDR3: ASSSLAGNQETQY

J: TRBJ1-5
D: TRBD1
V: TRBV2
size: .
CDR3: ASSALDRVRQPQH

J: TRBJ2-1
D: .
V: TRBV2
size: once
CDR3: ASSPDRYNEQF

J: TRBJ2-2
D: TRBD2
V: TRBV5-4
size: few
CDR3: ASSSAGLAGVAGELF

J: TRBJ1-5
D: .
V: TRBV12-3/TRBV12-4
size: few
CDR3: ASSFTGYQPQH

J: TRBJ2-1
D: TRBD2
V: TRBV7-6
size: .
CDR3: ASSSSGLADSSYNEQF

J: TRBJ2-1
D: TRBD1
V: TRBV4-1
size: many
CDR3: ASSQPSGTGSYNEQF

J: TRBJ2-7
D: TRBD1
V: TRBV29-1
size: .
CDR3: SATDRTAYEQY

J: TRBJ1-4
D: .
V: TRBV25-1
size: .
CDR3: ASRVRGGANEKLF

J: TRBJ2-7
D: TRBD1
V: TRBV25-1
size: .
CDR3: ASSESGTGEGFEQY

J: TRBJ2-5
D: TRBD2
V: TRBV6-2/TRBV6-3
size: .
CDR3: ASSPYTSGRAGTQY

J: TRBJ2-7
D: TRBD2
V: TRBV5-5
size: .
CDR3: ASSSLLAGHYEQY

J: TRBJ2-2
D: .
V: TRBV11-2
size: .
CDR3: ASSLAPLPGELF

J: TRBJ1-5
D: .
V: TRBV7-8
size: .
CDR3: ASSPHGGDQPQH

J: TRBJ2-7
D: TRBD1
V: TRBV2
size: .
CDR3: ASRRTGKGEQY

J: TRBJ1-4
D: .
V: TRBV7-9
size: .
CDR3: ASSREGEEKLF

J: TRBJ1-1
D: TRBD1
V: TRBV10-1
size: .
CDR3: ATRTGRNTEAF

J: TRBJ1-1
D: .
V: TRBV19
size: once
CDR3: ASSMLTGAMSTEAF

J: TRBJ1-2
D: .
V: TRBV30
size: .
CDR3: ACPQALFGPYYGYT

J: TRBJ1-4
D: TRBD1
V: TRBV7-7
size: once
CDR3: ASSRTGVNEKLF

J: TRBJ1-1
D: TRBD1
V: TRBV11-1
size: .
CDR3: ASSLETGYTEAF

J: TRBJ2-7
D: .
V: TRBV24-1
size: .
CDR3: ATSDPFSANPYEQY

J: TRBJ2-5
D: .
V: TRBV19
size: once
CDR3: ATRGGGKETQY

J: TRBJ1-2
D: .
V: TRBV6-5
size: .
CDR3: ASSQTFSGYT

J: TRBJ2-2
D: TRBD1
V: TRBV5-1
size: .
CDR3: ASSLFGTGQGRQVGELF

J: TRBJ2-1
D: TRBD2
V: TRBV19
size: .
CDR3: ASSLRLAGGDNEQF

J: TRBJ1-1
D: .
V: TRBV11-2
size: .
CDR3: ASSLVRGNTEAF